This T cell receptor beta chain stems from a study of cytomegalovirus exposure and HLA in healthy donors listed by TCRdb under 2017. In the study overall: According to an earlier analysis of 587 of the donors, some 180 million T cells yielded some 110 million unique TCR beta sequences and approximately 300 Gb of sequence data. Roughly 300 gigabases of sequencing data and around 80 million unique TCR sequences made up an early release that covered under 750 HLA-typed donors. The genetic ancestry cluster associated with self-reported Caucasian donors included 65% to 90% of the roughly 400 genotyped donors. The study was designed to test whether signatures of past pathogen exposure could be identified by cataloging public T cell receptors. Using immunosequencing, the study profiled T cell repertoires from approximately 700 subjects and related those repertoires to cytomegalovirus serostatus. Besides the first cohort of 666 subjects, a separate validation cohort made up of over a hundred different subjects was used. The study combined high-throughput TCR immunosequencing, statistical association of individual TCRs with disease status, and machine learning to predict cytomegalovirus infection status. A later analysis re-analyzed previously published TCR beta repertoires from 600 to 850 donors and added high-resolution HLA genotyping to study TCR occurrence patterns. Rather than using new phenotypic data, the later analysis identified candidate immune exposures from TCR beta sequences and from how often those sequences occurred across donors. An earlier analysis of fewer than 750 of the donors used high-throughput TCR beta sequencing to judge whether each TCR beta V gene segment behaved as functional or pseudogenic. Donor age, sex, ethnicity and CMV serostatus were collected together with the repertoire data. In a later genetic analysis, genome-wide SNP genotypes for about 65% of the roughly 670 donors were used, and that subset was treated as a discovery cohort. Every repertoire in the discovery cohort had been generated on one and the same sequencing platform. Class I and class II HLA loci were covered by the typing at four-digit resolution. The number of donors typed differed by locus, with roughly 629-640 for A, B, C, DRB1 and DQB1, roughly 550 for DQA1, about 610 for DPA1, and around 450 for DPB1. About five DR-DQ haplotypes were treated as single units for association and clustering because of strong linkage in the cohort. On average, around 240,000 unique TCR beta nucleotide sequences were sequenced per donor among about 400 genotyped donors of the cohort, with roughly 18% of those sequences being non-productive. The full study reports these points: Several of the top co-occurrence clusters appeared to be linked to parvovirus B19, influenza, CMV and Epstein-Barr virus, according to a later analysis. Presence/absence analyses assumed roughly uniform sequencing depth across donors, an assumption that may not hold. HLA typing was unavailable for some donors at each locus, so association tests used only the typed subset. Some IMGT-functional V segments, including TRBV6-2 and TRBV6-3, could not be distinguished by the 87-base-pair reads and were therefore excluded. In a later analysis, most CMV-associated TCR beta chains were found to appear HLA-restricted, with HLA associations seemingly driven largely by CMV exposure. In this cohort, only TCR beta chains were sequenced, and detectable features were limited by the absence of alpha or paired-chain data. The study listed 164 TCR beta chains as associated with cytomegalovirus. It was suggested by the authors that the approach could potentially be generalized to other disease states and immunological phenotypes. Most TCR sequences were observed very rarely across donors, whereas some public TCRs were present in many individuals. In a later analysis, HLA-associated TCR beta chains showed more clonal expansion and lower generation probabilities than non-associated chains that were equally common. A cluster of highly shared sequence variants was judged likely to represent a technical artifact of the sequencing pipeline. V-gene and J-gene trimming of TCR beta chains was associated with a missense DCLRE1C variant in a later genetic analysis, and the association was replicated in an independent cohort. Because counts were too low, 15 to 20 rarely observed V segments, including chromosome 9 orphons, were left out of the earlier analysis of over 550 of the donors. A further reported finding was that TCR beta sequences accurately predicted the HLA-A and HLA-B alleles for most subjects in the first cohort. Compared with the roughly 700-donor mean, donors in an Asian-associated ancestry cluster had fewer N-insertions in productive TCRs, according to a later genetic analysis. According to a later analysis, TCR association rates differed among HLA loci, with DRB1 alleles showing the most associated TCRs and HLA-C alleles showing the fewest. The only immune exposure information available for the cohort was CMV serostatus. Broadly in line with IMGT annotations, most TCR beta V segments showed up in productive rearrangements about 87% or about 30% of the time in an earlier analysis of some 590 of the donors. When HLA alleles, especially DR and DQ, strongly co-occurred, TCR associations were difficult to assign to individual alleles. In a later analysis, some 18,000 TCR beta sequences were associated with specific HLA alleles at a false discovery rate of 0.05. A few of the identified cytomegalovirus-associated TCR beta chains were confirmed in vitro to be specific for cytomegalovirus antigens. Linkage disequilibrium might explain the correlated functional status among segregating V segments, but an unknown experimental factor could not be excluded. Cytomegalovirus status was reported to be diagnosed by the classifier with high specificity and sensitivity in both the original and validation cohorts.

The CDR1 and CDR2 encoded by the germline V gene (reference sequence) are SEHNR and FQNEAQ. Reading from cysteine to phenylalanine, the CDR3 counts 15 amino acids. The only DNA kept is the CDR3, 45 bases in frame from the first base. The cohort was made up of 500 to 850 healthy bone marrow donors. All cohort members were sampled while nominally healthy, although unrecorded immune exposures were likely present. The donor was CMV seronegative and belonged to the group of around 400 seronegative cohort members. A peripheral blood sample was collected from each donor, and TCR beta sequencing was performed on peripheral blood mononuclear cells. Genomic DNA was extracted from the blood cell samples with the Qiagen DNeasy Blood Extraction Kit. Libraries were built with the immunoSEQ multiplex PCR assay. A mixture of 60 forward primers for TCR Vbeta segments and 13 reverse primers for TCR Jbeta segments was used in the multiplex PCR. Amplification of the CDR3 region of rearranged TCR beta genes was performed with a multiplex PCR assay on genomic DNA. On the Illumina HiSeq System, the amplified TCR beta libraries were sequenced as 87-base-pair reads. Turning to the authors' computational methods: A later analysis tallied 75 million to 85 million unique TCR beta chains across the 666 repertoires, and approximately 12 million of those chains were shared by two or more donors. Raw reads were error-corrected and collapsed into unique sequences by a nearest-neighbor algorithm in which closely related sequences were merged to remove PCR and sequencing errors. Alignment of CDR3 sequences to IMGT reference sequences was used to assign V, D and J gene segments. For a sequence to be retained, at least a six-nucleotide match to both a V gene segment and a J gene segment was required. Rearrangements were classified as productive when the CDR3 lacked stop codons and remained in frame with V and J, and all other rearrangements were classified as non-productive. CDR3 was defined by IMGT convention, running from the second conserved V-encoded cysteine to the conserved J-encoded phenylalanine. The earlier analysis of about 610 of the donors excluded sequences that lacked an unambiguous match to a single V gene segment. An earlier analysis of about 600 of the donors called V segments functional above 56.7% productive rearrangements and segregating when the between-donor standard deviation exceeded 5%. To diagnose cytomegalovirus status from the catalog of TCR beta chain sequences, a statistical classification framework was built. A later analysis assigned V and J genes by comparing TCR nucleotide sequences with IMGT/GENE-DB human TR gene sequences. In a later analysis, CDR3 sequences and most-parsimonious VDJ recombination scenarios were assigned using the TCRdist pipeline. A later analysis defined each TCR beta chain by its CDR3 amino acid sequence plus V-gene family, and excluded reads lacking a unique V-gene family. As a way to deal with suspected cross-contamination and a sequencing artifact, a later analysis dropped approximately 570 nucleotide sequences that were highly shared and had low generation probability. In a later analysis, a clonal expansion index for each public chain was calculated from normalized within-repertoire ranks of inferred template counts. Generation probabilities in a later analysis came from a VDJ recombination model fitted to out-of-frame rearrangements, and those results were checked against IGoR. A later analysis scored TCR-TCR, TCR-HLA and TCR-CMV co-occurrence with hypergeometric tests, applying a repertoire-size bias correction to TCR pairs. A later analysis estimated false discovery rates by permuting HLA or CMV assignments 20 times. In a later analysis, co-occurring TCRs were grouped with DBSCAN, and TCRdist sequence similarity was added when clustering was performed within HLA-allele-positive subsets. Co-occurrence clustering excluded repertoires with fewer than 30,000 or more than 120,000 public chains, plus five with anomalous nucleotide sharing. Not all clones reach the TCRdb copy of this immuneACCESS table, which keeps in-frame sequences only. Checked studies attribute under half of the gap to unresolved V genes and leave the rest unexplained. D and trimming were read from the DNA, whereas the V and J calls and clone size are those reported in that table. Recorded for this sample are approximately 76,000 clones; 79% of them occurred a single time. The biggest ten clones account for about 2.3% of the sample.

As concerns this clone: It has no known antigen specificity. One end of the junction fails to match germline, which may point to a read error. Other nucleotide sequences in the sample specify the same CDR3.

The rearranged segments are TRBV7-9 and TRBJ1-1; a stretch of 9 junction bases matches TRBD1. This TCR derives from a young man in good health and CMV-seronegative. The sequenced material came from PBMCs. The CDR3 region has the sequence CASSPWTGAYTEAFF. DNA sequence: TGTGCCAGCAGCCCATGGACAGGGGCTTACACCGAAGCTTTCTTT.